This T cell receptor beta chain originates from a study of cytomegalovirus exposure and HLA in healthy donors. Regarding the study as a whole: In an earlier analysis, productive rearrangement rates for most beta V segments clustered near 87% or 30%.

On this clone itself: What it binds is unknown.

Amplification used 60 Vbeta primers and 13 Jbeta primers. Sequenced by immunoSEQ multiplex PCR; TCRdb stores in-frame clones only, minus some. The sample includes around 150,000 clones, around three fifths seen only once; the top ten take about 1.8%. The sequenced sample was PBMCs. The TCR originated in a male donor in good health and CMV-seronegative.

The CDR3 region has the DNA TGTGCCAACTCACAGGGGACGGGCTATGGCTACACCTTC. Its translation is CANSQGTGYGYTF. The genes are TRBV6-1 and TRBJ1-2; 7 bases are a match to TRBD1. V lost 10 bases to trimming and J lost 4 bases; unmatched junction nucleotides: 9. Per germline, CDR1 MNHNS and CDR2 SASEGT. This CDR3 contains 13 residues.